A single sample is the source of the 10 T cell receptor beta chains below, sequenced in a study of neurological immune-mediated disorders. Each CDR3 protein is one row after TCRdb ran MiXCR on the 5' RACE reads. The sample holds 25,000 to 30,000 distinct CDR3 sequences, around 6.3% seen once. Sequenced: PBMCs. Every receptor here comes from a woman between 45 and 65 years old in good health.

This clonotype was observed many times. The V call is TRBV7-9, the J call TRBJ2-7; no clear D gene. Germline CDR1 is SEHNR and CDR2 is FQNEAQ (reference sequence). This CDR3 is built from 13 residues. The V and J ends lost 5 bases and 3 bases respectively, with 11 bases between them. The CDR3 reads CASSPLGIYEQYF. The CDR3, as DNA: TGTGCCAGCAGCCCACTTGGGATCTACGAGCAGTACTTC.

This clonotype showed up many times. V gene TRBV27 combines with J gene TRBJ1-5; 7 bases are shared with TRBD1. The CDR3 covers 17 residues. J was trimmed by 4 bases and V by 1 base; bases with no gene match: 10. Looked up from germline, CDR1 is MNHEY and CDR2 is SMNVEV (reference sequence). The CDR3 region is CASSLFPTGTGNQPQHF. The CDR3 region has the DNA TGTGCCAGCAGTTTATTCCCGACAGGGACGGGTAATCAGCCCCAGCATTTT.

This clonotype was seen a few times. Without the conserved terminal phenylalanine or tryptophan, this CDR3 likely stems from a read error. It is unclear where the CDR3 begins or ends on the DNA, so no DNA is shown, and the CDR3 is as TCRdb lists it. CDR3 protein: CATSRADRGRVLV. This chain joins TRBV15 and TRBJ1-5; the D call of TRBD1 is as the table states it, not checked on the DNA. In germline, CDR1 is LNHNV, CDR2 YYDKDF (reference sequence). The CDR3 numbers 13 amino acids, ends counted.

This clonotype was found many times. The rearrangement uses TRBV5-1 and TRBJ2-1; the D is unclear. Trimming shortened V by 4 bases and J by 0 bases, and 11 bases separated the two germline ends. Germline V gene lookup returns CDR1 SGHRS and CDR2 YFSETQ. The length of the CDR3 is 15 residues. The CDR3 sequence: CASSAGVSSYNEQFF. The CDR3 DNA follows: TGCGCCAGCAGCGCCGGCGTAAGCTCCTACAATGAGCAGTTCTTC.

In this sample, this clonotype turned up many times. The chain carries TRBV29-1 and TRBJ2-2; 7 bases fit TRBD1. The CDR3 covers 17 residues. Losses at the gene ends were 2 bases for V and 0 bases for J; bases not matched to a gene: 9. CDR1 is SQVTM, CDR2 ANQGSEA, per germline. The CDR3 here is CSVESWTGRANTGELFF. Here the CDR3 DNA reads TGCAGCGTTGAAAGTTGGACAGGCCGAGCGAACACCGGGGAGCTGTTTTTT.

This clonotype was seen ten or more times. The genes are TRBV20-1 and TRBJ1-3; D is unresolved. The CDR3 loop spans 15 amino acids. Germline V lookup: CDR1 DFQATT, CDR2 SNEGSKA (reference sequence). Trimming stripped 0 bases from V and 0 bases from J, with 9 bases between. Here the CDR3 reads CSAREVSSSGNTIYF. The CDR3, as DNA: TGCAGTGCTAGAGAAGTTTCCAGCTCTGGAAACACCATATATTTT.

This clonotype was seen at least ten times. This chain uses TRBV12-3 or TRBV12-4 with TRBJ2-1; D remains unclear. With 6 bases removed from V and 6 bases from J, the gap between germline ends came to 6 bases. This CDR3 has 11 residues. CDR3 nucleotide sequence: TGTGCCAGCAGCCGCATCAATGAGCAGTTCTTC. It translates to CASSRINEQFF.

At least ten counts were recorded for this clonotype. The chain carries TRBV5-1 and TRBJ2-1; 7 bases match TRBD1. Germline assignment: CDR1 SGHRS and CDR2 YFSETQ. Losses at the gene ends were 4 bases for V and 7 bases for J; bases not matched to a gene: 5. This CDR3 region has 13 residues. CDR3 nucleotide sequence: TGCGCCAGCAGCATCGGGACAGCGAATGAGCAGTTCTTC. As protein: CASSIGTANEQFF.

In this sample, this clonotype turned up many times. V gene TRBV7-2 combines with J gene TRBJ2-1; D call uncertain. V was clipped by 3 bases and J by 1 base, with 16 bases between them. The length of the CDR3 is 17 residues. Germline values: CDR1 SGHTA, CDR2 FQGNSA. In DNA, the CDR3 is TGTGCCAGCAGCTTCCTAGGATCACCGCTTTCCTACAATGAGCAGTTCTTC. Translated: CASSFLGSPLSYNEQFF.

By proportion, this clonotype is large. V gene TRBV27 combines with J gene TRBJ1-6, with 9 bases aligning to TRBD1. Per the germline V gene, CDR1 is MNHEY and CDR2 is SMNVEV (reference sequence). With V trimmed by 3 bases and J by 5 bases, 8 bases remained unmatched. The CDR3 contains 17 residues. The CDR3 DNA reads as TGTGCCAGCAGTTTGGGCGGACAGGGGAGCGATAATTCACCCCTCCACTTT. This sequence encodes CASSLGGQGSDNSPLHF.